One and the same sample provided the 4 T cell receptor beta chains below, sequenced in a study of blood T cell repertoires in COVID-19 (dated by TCRdb to the early 2020s). Libraries were constructed by the immunoSEQ multiplex PCR assay. The source is immuneACCESS, and TCRdb retained only in-frame sequences with V and J called. Part of the clones is not carried over; for the studies checked, unresolved V genes explain less than half of this, and the remainder is unexplained. The sample table holds over 150,000 clones, of which more than 65% were seen once. The ten largest clonotypes hold roughly 10% of the sample. Sequencing was performed on peripheral blood. The receptors were sampled from a man in his 70s with active or convalescent COVID-19.

The chain joins TRBV6-5 to TRBJ1-1; 7 bases align to TRBD1. The V segment lost 4 bases and the J segment 5 bases; nucleotides outside the gene matches: 10. This CDR3 contains 15 residues. Germline CDR1 and CDR2: MNHEY and SVGAGI. As DNA, the CDR3 is TGTGCCAGCAGTTTACGGGCAGGGGGTTATACTGAAGCTTTCTTT. The encoded protein is CASSLRAGGYTEAFF.

The chain couples TRBV7-2 to TRBJ2-7; D is unclear. V lost 1 base, J lost 3 bases, and 4 bases lay in between. The CDR3 totals 12 residues. The germline CDR1 and CDR2 sequences are SGHTA and FQGNSA. The CDR3 protein is CASSLVLYEQYF. CDR3 bases: TGTGCCAGCAGCTTAGTTCTCTACGAGCAGTACTTC. Full variable domain (outside the CDR3, taken from reference TRBV7-2 and TRBJ2-7): GAGVSQSPSNKVTEKGKDVELRCDPISGHTALYWYRQSLGQGLEFLIYFQGNSAPDKSGLPSDRFSAERTGGSVSTLTIQRTQQEDSAVYLCASSLVLYEQYFGPGTRLTVT.

The rearrangement joins TRBV7-9 to TRBJ2-2; D may be TRBD1 (5 bases). Deletions cut 5 bases from V and 6 bases from J, with 19 bases between. Germline assignment: CDR1 SEHNR and CDR2 FQNEAQ (reference sequence). CDR3 length: 16 residues. The CDR3 DNA is TGTGCCAGCAGCCCCCCCGAAGGGGCTTCCCCCGGGGAGCTGTTTTTT. Its protein product is CASSPPEGASPGELFF.

V usage is TRBV7-8 and J usage is TRBJ1-2; 8 nucleotides agree with TRBD1. This CDR3 has 13 residues. Germline loops: CDR1 SGHVS, CDR2 FQNEAQ. Trimming cost V 5 bases and J 8 bases; bases outside gene matches: 7. Written as DNA, the CDR3 is TGTGCCAGCAGCGCGGACAGGGTCCGAGGCTACACCTTC. Translating gives CASSADRVRGYTF.